The 9 T cell receptor beta chains below were found in one sample sequenced in a study of T cell responses to AZD1222 COVID-19 vaccine. The repertoire was sequenced with immunoSEQ multiplex PCR; TCRdb's copy has only in-frame clones and lacks some. This sample yields 150,000 to 200,000 clones, of which 90% to 95% are seen a single time; approximately 1.2% belongs to the top ten. Sample: peripheral blood, taken 28 days after the second AZD1222 dose. These receptors all stem from an adult who received the AZD1222 COVID-19 vaccine.

The chain couples TRBV15 to TRBJ1-2; D possibly corresponds to TRBD1 (5 bases). The CDR3 consists of 13 residues. The V and J ends lost 3 bases and 4 bases respectively, with 9 bases between them. CDR1 is LNHNV, CDR2 YYDKDF, per germline (reference sequence). The CDR3 nucleotides are TGTGCCACCAGCAGTGGCGGGGGCTATGGCTACACCTTC. It is translated as CATSSGGGYGYTF.

The V and J genes are TRBV28 and TRBJ1-1; D gene unclear. V shed 3 bases and J shed 1 base, with 9 bases lying between them. This CDR3 is built from 14 residues. From germline, CDR1 is MDHEN and CDR2 SYDVKM. In nucleotides, the CDR3 is TGTGCCAGCAGTTTCGGCAGGTCGAACACTGAAGCTTTCTTT. It codes for CASSFGRSNTEAFF.

V usage is TRBV2 and J usage is TRBJ2-1, with D possibly TRBD2 on 6 matching bases. There are 15 residues in the CDR3. The V gene's germline CDR1 is SNHLY and CDR2 FYNNEI. V was cut by 6 bases and J by 2 bases, with 14 bases left in between. The CDR3 here is CASSLVAAAYNEQFF. The DNA for the CDR3 is TGTGCCAGCAGCCTCGTAGCGGCTGCCTACAATGAGCAGTTCTTC. Together with reference TRBV2 and TRBJ2-1, the CDR3 gives the full variable domain: EPEVTQTPSHQVTQMGQEVILRCVPISNHLYFYWYRQILGQKVEFLVSFYNNEISEKSEIFDDQFSVERPDGSNFTLKIRSTKLEDSAMYFCASSLVAAAYNEQFFGPGTRLTVL.

This chain uses TRBV6-6 with TRBJ2-2; D remains unclear. CDR1 and CDR2 from the germline V gene are MNHNY and SVGAGI (reference sequence). This CDR3 has 13 residues. V lost 3 bases, J lost 5 bases, and 7 bases lay in between. As DNA, the CDR3 is TGTGCCAGCAGTTATTCCGGAACCGGGGAGCTGTTTTTT. Amino acid sequence: CASSYSGTGELFF.

The chain employs TRBV28 and TRBJ1-4, with D uncertain. CDR3 length: 14 amino acids. The V end was cut by 3 bases, the J end by 3 bases, with 8 bases between. Germline V gives CDR1 MDHEN, CDR2 SYDVKM. The CDR3 DNA reads TGTGCCAGCAGTTTCCCGCGCCCTAATGAAAAACTGTTTTTT. It translates to CASSFPRPNEKLFF.

This clone was recorded a few times. The CDR3 DNA sequence: TGTGCCAGCAGACTCAACAGGGGTGAGAATCAGCCCCAGCATTTT. Encoded protein: CASRLNRGENQPQHF. The rearrangement links TRBV6-5 to TRBJ1-5, with 7 bases identical to TRBD1. CDR3 length equals 15 residues. V lost 6 bases to trimming and J lost 4 bases; unmatched junction nucleotides: 9. Germline loops: CDR1 MNHEY, CDR2 SVGAGI.

V usage is TRBV7-2 and J usage is TRBJ2-1; D call uncertain. The germline V and J ends were trimmed by 1 base and 2 bases, with 9 bases remaining between them. This CDR3 has 15 residues. Looked up from germline, CDR1 is SGHTA and CDR2 is FQGNSA. The CDR3 is CASSLGWGPYNEQFF. The CDR3 bases are TGTGCCAGCAGCTTAGGGTGGGGTCCCTACAATGAGCAGTTCTTC.

The rearrangement joins TRBV7-2 to TRBJ2-1, with TRBD2 identical over 9 bases. With 3 bases clipped from V and 0 bases from J, the junction kept 0 bases outside the gene matches. CDR1 SGHTA and CDR2 FQGNSA come from the germline V gene. The CDR3 totals 15 residues. The CDR3 is CASSFSGSSYNEQFF. The DNA of the CDR3 is TGTGCCAGCAGCTTTAGCGGGAGCTCCTACAATGAGCAGTTCTTC.

V usage is TRBV4-3 and J usage is TRBJ1-2; 7 bases are a match to TRBD1. This CDR3 spans 15 amino acids. In germline, CDR1 is LGHNA, CDR2 YSLEER. V was clipped by 0 bases and J by 8 bases; unmatched bases: 9. This CDR3 is CASSQDVSQGGGYTF. CDR3 nucleotides: TGCGCCAGCAGCCAAGATGTGAGTCAGGGGGGCGGCTACACCTTC.